The rows below give T cell receptor beta chains drawn from one sample of a study of blood T cell repertoires in COVID-19. Repertoires were generated with immunoSEQ multiplex PCR, while TCRdb's copy carries only in-frame clones and drops some. The sample holds about 330,000 clones, about 90% seen once. Input material: PBMCs or T cells enriched from blood (not recorded which). All receptors come from a woman in her 30s who had recovered from COVID-19. The CDR3 runs from the conserved cysteine through the conserved F or W. D genes are given only for firm matches. Some rows mark clone size as missing; the rest say once, few, many or name a class of expanded clone.

j_call d_call cdr3_length v_call clone_size cdr3_nt cdr3_aa
TRBJ2-6 - 16 TRBV3-1/TRBV3-2 - TGTGCCAGCAGCCAAGTGCCCGGTTCTGGGGCCAACGTCCTGACTTTC CASSQVPGSGANVLTF
TRBJ1-2 - 13 TRBV14 - TGTGCCAGCAGCCCTTCATCCAGCTATGGCTACACCTTC CASSPSSSYGYTF
TRBJ1-2 - 16 TRBV5-4 - TGTGCCAGCAGCTCAATCCGGGACAATGCTAACTATGGCTACACCTTC CASSSIRDNANYGYTF
TRBJ2-7 TRBD1 13 TRBV5-8 few TGTGCCAGCAACCCCGGGACAGGGAACGAGCAGTACTTC CASNPGTGNEQYF
TRBJ1-4 - 16 TRBV11-2 - TGTGCCAGCAGCTTAAGAAAGCAGGCGACTAATGAAAAACTGTTTTTT CASSLRKQATNEKLFF
TRBJ2-3 TRBD2 18 TRBV25-1 - TGTGCCAGCAGTGCAACCGGGACTAGCGGGGGGACCACAGATACGCAGTATTTT CASSATGTSGGTTDTQYF
TRBJ2-1 TRBD2 15 TRBV7-2 - TGTGCCAGCAGCAGGACGGGAGGGACATACAATGAGCAGTTCTTC CASSRTGGTYNEQFF
TRBJ2-7 TRBD1 11 TRBV6-1 - TGTGCCACCCAGGGGGCGTACGAGCAGTACTTC CATQGAYEQYF
TRBJ1-3 - 15 TRBV11-1 once TGTGCCAGCAGCCGCGACAGTGACTCTGGAAACACCATATATTTT CASSRDSDSGNTIYF
TRBJ2-5 - 12 TRBV2 - TGTGCCAGCAAGCCTAGTAGTGAGACCCAGTACTTC CASKPSSETQYF
TRBJ1-1 TRBD1 13 TRBV19 - TGTGCCAGTAGTATGGACAGGGGGCAGAGAGCTTTCTTT CASSMDRGQRAFF
TRBJ1-1 - 14 TRBV25-1 - TGTGCCAGCAGTCCCCTCCCCAGGGGATCAGAAGCTTTCTTT CASSPLPRGSEAFF
TRBJ2-3 - 15 TRBV3-1/TRBV3-2 - TGTGCCAGCAGCCAAGGCGCGACTAGCACAGATACGCAGTATTTT CASSQGATSTDTQYF
TRBJ2-3 - 13 TRBV24-1 - TGTGCCACCAGTGACCCAAGCACAGATACGCAGTATTTT CATSDPSTDTQYF
TRBJ1-1 TRBD1 16 TRBV25-1 once TGTGCCAGCAGCGCCTCGAGGGGACAGGGGCCCACTGAAGCTTTCTTT CASSASRGQGPTEAFF
TRBJ1-2 TRBD1 13 TRBV30 - TGTGCCTGGAGAACGGGACAGGGGTATGGCTACACCTTC CAWRTGQGYGYTF
TRBJ2-7 - 14 TRBV6-5 once TGTGCCAGCAGTTACGGGACAACTAGTTACGAGCAGTACTTC CASSYGTTSYEQYF
TRBJ1-1 - 17 TRBV7-2 - TGTGCCAGCAGCTTAGGGGGAGTAGGGATATTGAACACTGAAGCTTTCTTT CASSLGGVGILNTEAFF
TRBJ2-3 TRBD2 14 TRBV3-1/TRBV3-2 - TGTGCCAGCAGCCTTAGCGGGGGCACAGATACGCAGTATTTT CASSLSGGTDTQYF
TRBJ1-3 TRBD1 18 TRBV2 once TGTGCCAGCAGCGAAACCGGGACAGGGATAGACTCTGGAAACACCATATATTTT CASSETGTGIDSGNTIYF
TRBJ1-3 - 13 TRBV28 - TGTGCCAGCACAGGGGAGCGCAGAAACACCATATATTTT CASTGERRNTIYF
TRBJ1-2 - 14 TRBV6-1 - TGTGCCAGCAGTGATGCCGGGACAATCTATGGCTACACCTTC CASSDAGTIYGYTF
TRBJ1-1 - 14 TRBV2 - TGTGCCAGCAGGGGGGGAAACATGAACACTGAAGCTTTCTTT CASRGGNMNTEAFF
TRBJ2-1 - 16 TRBV11-2 - TGTGCCAGCAGCTTAGTGGGGGCGGACTGGGACAATGAGCAGTTCTTC CASSLVGADWDNEQFF
TRBJ2-5 - 13 TRBV12-3/TRBV12-4 - TGTGCCAGCAGTCCTCGACTACAAGAGACCCAGTACTTC CASSPRLQETQYF
TRBJ1-5 - 15 TRBV6-5 few TGTGCCAGCAATCCAACGGGACAACCCAATCAGCCCCAGCATTTT CASNPTGQPNQPQHF
TRBJ2-7 TRBD1 15 TRBV5-1 - TGCGCCAGCAGGAGGACGGGACAGGGCTCCTACGAGCAGTACTTC CASRRTGQGSYEQYF
TRBJ1-5 - 13 TRBV9 - TGTGCCAGCAGCACTATGGGAGGACAGCCCCAGCATTTT CASSTMGGQPQHF
TRBJ2-7 TRBD1 12 TRBV12-3/TRBV12-4 - TGTGCCAGCAAGGACAGGGCCTACGAGCAGTACTTC CASKDRAYEQYF
TRBJ1-2 TRBD1 13 TRBV19 - TGTGCCTCGAGGGACAGGGCGGTCTATGGCTACACCTTC CASRDRAVYGYTF
TRBJ1-1 TRBD1 14 TRBV5-1 - TGCGCCAGCAGCTTTGTACAGGGGGACACTGAAGCTTTCTTT CASSFVQGDTEAFF
TRBJ2-7 TRBD2 13 TRBV29-1 - TGCAGCACCCGGGGAGGGGACTCCTACGAGCAGTACTTC CSTRGGDSYEQYF
TRBJ2-1 TRBD1 14 TRBV27 - TGTGCCGGCACAGGGGCCCCCTCCTACAATGAGCAGTTCTTC CAGTGAPSYNEQFF
TRBJ2-3 - 13 TRBV11-1 - TGTGCCAGCAGCTCGACACTAGCAGATACGCAGTATTTT CASSSTLADTQYF
TRBJ2-3 - 17 TRBV9 once TGTGCCAGCAGCTCCGCTGCGTTCCGGGGGAAGACAGATACGCAGTATTTT CASSSAAFRGKTDTQYF
TRBJ2-5 - 15 TRBV5-1 - TGCGCCAGCAGCAACCAAGGACATCAAGGAGAGACCCAGTACTTC CASSNQGHQGETQYF
TRBJ1-4 TRBD1 16 TRBV4-3 once TGCGCCAGCAGCAAAGGGTGGGACAGGGGACCGGGGGGACTGTTTTTT CASSKGWDRGPGGLFF
TRBJ2-2 TRBD1 18 TRBV5-1 - TGCGCCAGCACCCGATGGGCAGGGGGTTCCGGGAACACCGGGGAGCTGTTTTTT CASTRWAGGSGNTGELFF
TRBJ1-6 - 14 TRBV25-1 - TGTGCCAGCAGTGATTTACGGGTAAATTCACCCCTCCACTTT CASSDLRVNSPLHF
TRBJ2-1 - 14 TRBV7-9 once TGTGCCAGCAGCTTAGCCCCCTCCGGGAATGAGCAGTTCTTC CASSLAPSGNEQFF
TRBJ2-2 - 15 TRBV7-3 - TGTGCCAGCAGCTTTTTAGGGACTGAAACCGGGGAGCTGTTTTTT CASSFLGTETGELFF
TRBJ2-5 - 13 TRBV18 - TGTGCCAGCTCTCCTTCGGGCCAAGAGACCCAGTACTTC CASSPSGQETQYF
TRBJ1-4 - 16 TRBV6-5 - TGTGCCAGCAGTTACTCAGGCCTTTCGGGGAATGAAAAACTGTTTTTT CASSYSGLSGNEKLFF
TRBJ1-6 - 13 TRBV5-1 - TGCGCCAGCAGCCTATCAGGGAATTCACCCCTCCACTTT CASSLSGNSPLHF